The source of this T cell receptor (beta chain) is a study of cytomegalovirus exposure and HLA in healthy donors. Overall study context: Early released data had tens of millions of unique TCRs, all coming from HLA-typed donors. Study results and caveats: Presence/absence analyses took donor sequencing depth as roughly uniform.

The donors (healthy individuals) were bone marrow donors. 60 Vbeta and 13 Jbeta primers were used in PCR. Measured with immunoSEQ multiplex PCR; TCRdb has only the in-frame clones, and not every one. The sample holds 100,000 or so clones, around 79% seen once. In regard to this clone: Its antigen is not identified.

Sequencing was performed on PBMCs. This clonotype was obtained from a woman between 40 and 50 years old in good health and CMV-seropositive.

Written as DNA, the CDR3 is TGTGCCAGCACGGTGAGCACAGATACGCAGTATTTT. This sequence encodes CASTVSTDTQYF. The J gene is TRBJ2-3, the V gene TRBV6-1, with unresolved D. Germline V lookup: CDR1 MNHNS, CDR2 SASEGT. CDR3 length equals 12 residues. The V end lost 7 bases, the J end lost 0 bases, and 5 bases lay between the germline ends.